The clone carrying this T cell receptor beta chain has at least ten counts. The antigen is unknown. The entry originates in a study of T-cell reconstitution after alpha-beta-depleted transplantation in children. Study-wide results and caveats: From surviving recipient T cells and thymic progenitors came the high day-60 TCRbeta diversity observed in some patients. About two months after transplant, alpha-beta T cells reportedly came from several hundred expanded graft clones. Fresh T-cell production supplied most of the T-cell counts and diversity seen one year after transplant.

CDR3 size: 15 residues. Trimming pared 0 bases from V and 6 bases from J, leaving 14 bases between. Germline CDR1 is SGHRS and CDR2 is YFSETQ. Researchers prepared the TCRbeta library using unique molecular identifiers, the study reports. TCRdb ran MiXCR on the PCR reads and lists one entry per CDR3 protein. The repertoire holds roughly 70,000 distinct CDR3 sequences, with roughly 5.2% as singletons. This chain uses TRBV5-1 with TRBJ2-3, with D perhaps matching TRBD1 or TRBD2 (5 bases each). The specimen was PBMCs, mostly from graft donor cells, collected 180 days after TCRalphabeta/CD19-depleted stem cell transplant. This receptor was taken from a boy in the first two years of life who had a stem cell transplant for acute myeloid leukemia, so the T cells may come from the graft donor. The CDR3 region is CASSLEGTDPDTQYF. The CDR3 DNA sequence: TGCGCCAGCAGCTTGGAAGGGACGGATCCTGATACGCAGTATTTT.